This T cell receptor beta chain was identified in a study of shared clonotypes between healthy human individuals. General study points: Memory subsets generally showed smaller estimated richness than naive subsets did.

A remark on this clone: The target antigen is unknown.

Measured with immunoSEQ multiplex PCR; TCRdb has only the in-frame clones, and not every one. The data contain approximately 530,000 clones, more than 95% of them singletons. The source of this sequence is a woman aged 25 to 39 in good health. The specimen sequenced was naive CD4+ T cells sorted from blood. This sample's subset: CD45RA+ positively selected.

The DNA for the CDR3 is TGTGCCAGCAGCTTAGGGGGGGGTAGCTATGGCTACACCTTC. Its protein product is CASSLGGGSYGYTF. The V gene is TRBV7-2, the J gene TRBJ1-2; possibly TRBD1 for D (5 bases). V lost 1 base to trimming and J lost 4 bases, with 10 bases between them. From germline, CDR1 is SGHTA and CDR2 FQGNSA. The CDR3 totals 14 residues. Full variable domain (remainder filled in from reference TRBV7-2 and TRBJ1-2): GAGVSQSPSNKVTEKGKDVELRCDPISGHTALYWYRQSLGQGLEFLIYFQGNSAPDKSGLPSDRFSAERTGGSVSTLTIQRTQQEDSAVYLCASSLGGGSYGYTFGSGTRLTVV.